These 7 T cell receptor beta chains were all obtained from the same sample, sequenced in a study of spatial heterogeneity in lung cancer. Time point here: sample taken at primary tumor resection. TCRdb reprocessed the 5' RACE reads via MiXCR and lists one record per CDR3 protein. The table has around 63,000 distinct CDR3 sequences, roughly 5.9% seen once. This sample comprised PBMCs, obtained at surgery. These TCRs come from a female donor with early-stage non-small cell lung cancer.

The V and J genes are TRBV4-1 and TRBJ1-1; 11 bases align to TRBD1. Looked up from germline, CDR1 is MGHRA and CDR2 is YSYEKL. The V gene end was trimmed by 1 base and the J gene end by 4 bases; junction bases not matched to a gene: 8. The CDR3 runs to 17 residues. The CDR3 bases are TGCGCCAGCAGCCAAGTAGGACAGGGGGCTTTACGCACTGAAGCTTTCTTT. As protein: CASSQVGQGALRTEAFF.

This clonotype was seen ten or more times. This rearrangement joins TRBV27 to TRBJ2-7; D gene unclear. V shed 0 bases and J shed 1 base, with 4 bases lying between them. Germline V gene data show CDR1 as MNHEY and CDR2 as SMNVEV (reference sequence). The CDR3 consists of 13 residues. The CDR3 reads CASSLSLSYEQYF. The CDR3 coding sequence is TGTGCCAGCAGTTTATCCCTATCCTACGAGCAGTACTTC.

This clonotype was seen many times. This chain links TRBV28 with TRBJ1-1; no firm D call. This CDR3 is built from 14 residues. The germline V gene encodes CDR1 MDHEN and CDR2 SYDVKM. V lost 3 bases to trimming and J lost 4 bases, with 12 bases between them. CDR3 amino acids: CASSLALRTTEAFF. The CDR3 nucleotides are TGTGCCAGCAGTTTGGCTCTTAGGACCACTGAAGCTTTCTTT.

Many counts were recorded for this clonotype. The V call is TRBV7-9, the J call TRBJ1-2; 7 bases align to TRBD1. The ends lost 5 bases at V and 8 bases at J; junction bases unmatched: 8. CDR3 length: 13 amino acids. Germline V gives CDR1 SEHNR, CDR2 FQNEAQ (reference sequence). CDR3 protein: CASSRTGPGGYTF. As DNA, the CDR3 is TGTGCCAGCAGCCGGACAGGACCGGGGGGCTACACCTTC.

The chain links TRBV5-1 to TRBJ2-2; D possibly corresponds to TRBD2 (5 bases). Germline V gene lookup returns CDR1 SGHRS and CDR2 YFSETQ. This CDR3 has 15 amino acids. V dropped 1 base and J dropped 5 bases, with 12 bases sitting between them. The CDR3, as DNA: TGCGCCAGCAGCTTGAGAAGTGAGGGAACCGGGGAGCTGTTTTTT. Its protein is CASSLRSEGTGELFF.

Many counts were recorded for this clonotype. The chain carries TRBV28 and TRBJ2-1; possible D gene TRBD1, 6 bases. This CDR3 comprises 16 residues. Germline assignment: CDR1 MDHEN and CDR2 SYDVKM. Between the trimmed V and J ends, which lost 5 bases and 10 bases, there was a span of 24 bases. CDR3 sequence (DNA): TGTGCCAGCAGTCCAGCTCCCAGGGGAGCGTTGGGGGAGCAGTTCTTC. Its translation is CASSPAPRGALGEQFF.

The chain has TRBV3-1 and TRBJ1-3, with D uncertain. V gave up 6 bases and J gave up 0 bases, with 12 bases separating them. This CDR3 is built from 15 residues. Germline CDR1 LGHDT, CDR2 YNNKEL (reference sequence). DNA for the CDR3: TGTGCCAGCAGTACCGACTCCGGCTCTGGAAACACCATATATTTT. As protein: CASSTDSGSGNTIYF.